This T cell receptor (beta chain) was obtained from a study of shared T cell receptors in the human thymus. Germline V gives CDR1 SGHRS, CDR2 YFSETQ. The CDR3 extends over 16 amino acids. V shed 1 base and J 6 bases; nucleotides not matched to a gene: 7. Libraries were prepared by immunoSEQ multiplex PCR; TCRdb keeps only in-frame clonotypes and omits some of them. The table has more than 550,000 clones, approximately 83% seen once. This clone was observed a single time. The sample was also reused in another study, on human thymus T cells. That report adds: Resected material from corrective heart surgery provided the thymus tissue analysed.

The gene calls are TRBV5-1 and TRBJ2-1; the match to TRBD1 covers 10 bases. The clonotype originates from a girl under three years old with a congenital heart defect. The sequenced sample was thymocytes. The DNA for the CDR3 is TGCGCCAGCAGCTTGCAACCGGGACAGGGGATCAATGAGCAGTTCTTC. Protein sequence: CASSLQPGQGINEQFF.